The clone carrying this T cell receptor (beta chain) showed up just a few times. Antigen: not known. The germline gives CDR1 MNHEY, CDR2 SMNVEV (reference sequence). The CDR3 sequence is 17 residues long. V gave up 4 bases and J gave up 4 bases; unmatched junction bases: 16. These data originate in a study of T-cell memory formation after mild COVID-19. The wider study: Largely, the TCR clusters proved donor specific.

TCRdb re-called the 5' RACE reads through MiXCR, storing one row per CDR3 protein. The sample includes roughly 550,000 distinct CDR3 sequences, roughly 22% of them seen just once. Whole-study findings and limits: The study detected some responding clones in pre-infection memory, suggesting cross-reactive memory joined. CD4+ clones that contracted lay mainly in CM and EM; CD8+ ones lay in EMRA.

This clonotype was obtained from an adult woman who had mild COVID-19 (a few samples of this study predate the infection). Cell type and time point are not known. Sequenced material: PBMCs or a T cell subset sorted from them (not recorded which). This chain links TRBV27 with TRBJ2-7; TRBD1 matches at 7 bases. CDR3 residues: CASSWPAPGGGPYEQYF. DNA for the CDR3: TGTGCCAGCAGTTGGCCCGCTCCAGGGGGTGGCCCTTACGAGCAGTACTTC.